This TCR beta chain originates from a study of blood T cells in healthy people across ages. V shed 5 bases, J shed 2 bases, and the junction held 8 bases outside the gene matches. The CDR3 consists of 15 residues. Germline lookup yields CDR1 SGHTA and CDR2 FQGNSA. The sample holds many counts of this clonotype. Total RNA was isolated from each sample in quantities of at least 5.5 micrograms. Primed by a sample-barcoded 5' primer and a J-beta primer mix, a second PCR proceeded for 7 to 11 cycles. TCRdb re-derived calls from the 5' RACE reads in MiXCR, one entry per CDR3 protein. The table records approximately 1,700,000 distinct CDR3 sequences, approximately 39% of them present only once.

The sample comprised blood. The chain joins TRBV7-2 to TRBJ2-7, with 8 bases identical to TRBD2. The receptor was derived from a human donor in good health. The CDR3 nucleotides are TGTGCCAGCAGCCTAAGGGGCGGGGGGACCTACGAGCAGTACTTC. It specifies CASSLRGGGTYEQYF.